The rows below give T cell receptor beta chains drawn from one sample of a study of T cell repertoires in cytomegalovirus infection. TCRdb itself ran the reads through MiXCR, one entry per CDR3 protein. Here the sample spans about 830,000 distinct CDR3 sequences, less than 35% being singletons. Their antigens are not known. Here the sequenced sample was cultured CD8+ T cells from PBMCs, taken from culture after CMV antigen stimulation. These receptors all stem from a human donor in good health (CMV status not recorded). Some clones in this sample may be carry-over from other donors' samples. The CDR3 runs from the conserved cysteine through the conserved F or W. Fields, in order: CDR3 protein, CDR3 DNA, V gene, J gene, D gene, clone size. A D gene is named only where the DNA matches it firmly. Clone size, where shown, is once, few, many, or a class for clones that have expanded.

CATSRLEGSSTDTQYF,TGTGCCACCAGCAGGCTTGAGGGGTCCAGCACAGATACGCAGTATTTT,TRBV24-1,TRBJ2-3,-,-
CASSQSPSYEQYF,TGTGCCAGCAGCCAAAGCCCTTCCTACGAGCAGTACTTC,TRBV7-6,TRBJ2-7,-,-
CASSLKDLRDSYWDTEAFF,TGTGCCAGCAGCCTGAAAGACCTCCGGGACTCCTATTGGGACACTGAAGCTTTCTTT,TRBV27,TRBJ1-1,-,-
CASSASAGGRAEQYF,TGTGCCAGCAGCGCCAGCGCGGGGGGGAGGGCCGAGCAGTACTTC,TRBV7-2,TRBJ2-7,TRBD2,few
CASSPGQSIRLTDTQYF,TGTGCCAGCTCGCCGGGACAGTCTATCCGGCTAACAGATACGCAGTATTTT,TRBV18,TRBJ2-3,TRBD1,few
CASSPQLAGGEQFF,TGTGCCAGCAGTCCCCAACTAGCGGGGGGTGAGCAGTTCTTC,TRBV12-3/TRBV12-4,TRBJ2-1,TRBD2,-
CASSQVPGENQPQHF,TGCGCCAGCAGCCAAGTACCCGGGGAGAATCAGCCCCAGCATTTT,TRBV4-1,TRBJ1-5,-,few
CASSPSVGTESSYNEQFF,TGTGCCAGCTCACCCTCCGTGGGAACAGAAAGCTCCTACAATGAGCAGTTCTTC,TRBV18,TRBJ2-1,-,-
CSARIRGFSGANVLTF,TGCAGTGCTAGGATTCGTGGGTTCTCTGGGGCCAACGTCCTGACTTTC,TRBV20-1,TRBJ2-6,-,few
CASSKTDYQPQHF,TGTGCCAGCAGCAAGACAGACTATCAGCCCCAGCATTTT,TRBV6-1,TRBJ1-5,-,-
CASSELREQYF,TGTGCCAGCAGTGAGCTCCGCGAGCAGTACTTC,TRBV2,TRBJ2-7,-,few
CASSHDSNEGSEQFF,TGTGCCAGCAGTCACGACAGCAATGAAGGGAGTGAGCAGTTCTTC,TRBV6-5,TRBJ2-1,-,-
CASSLTTGYNYGYTF,TGTGCCAGCAGCTTAACGACAGGGTACAACTATGGCTACACCTTC,TRBV7-9,TRBJ1-2,TRBD1,-